The following is a T cell receptor beta chain sequence with its context. Germline V gene lookup returns CDR1 SGHRS and CDR2 YFSETQ. V was clipped by 2 bases and J by 2 bases, with 11 bases between them. This CDR3 region has 15 residues. This sample was included in a study of T cell changes during pregnancy in multiple sclerosis. Using immunoSEQ multiplex PCR, the repertoire was profiled, and TCRdb retains in-frame clones only, with some absent. The sample holds around 49,000 clones, around 90% seen once. The chain employs TRBV5-1 and TRBJ1-3; the D gene is possibly TRBD1 (6 bases). This receptor was taken from a female donor in good health, enrolled as a control in a pregnancy study. Sequences were derived from CD4+ T cells from peripheral blood mononuclear cells, sampled after pregnancy. CDR3 in DNA: TGCGCCAGCAGCTTTTCCGAGGGGGCTGGAAACACCATATATTTT. It is translated as CASSFSEGAGNTIYF.